This T cell receptor beta chain comes out of a study of CD8 T cells in Susac syndrome. Germline lookup yields CDR1 SGDLS and CDR2 YYNGEE. Trimming took 4 bases from V and 4 from J, leaving 10 bases between them. The CDR3 contains 13 residues. cDNA came from approximately 0.5 to 1 ug RNA primed by random hexamers. MiXCR, run by TCRdb on the immunoSEQ multiplex PCR reads, gives a single entry per CDR3 protein. The sample lists some 200,000 distinct CDR3 sequences, 90% to 97% occurring once. From blood CD8+ and CD4+ T cells, the TCR beta chain was sequenced. This clonotype has only a few counts. The chain couples TRBV9 to TRBJ2-3; D perhaps matches TRBD2 (5 bases). The source of this sequence is a human donor with Susac syndrome. Material: CD4+ T cells from PBMCs. For the CDR3, the DNA is TGTGCCAGCAGCTCTCGACTACCAGATACGCAGTATTTT. This translates into CASSSRLPDTQYF.